These 20 T cell receptor beta chains originate from one sample sequenced in a study of T cell changes during pregnancy in multiple sclerosis. Clones were read by immunoSEQ multiplex PCR, and TCRdb kept only the in-frame ones, dropping some. In the table there are 100,000 or so clones, about nine tenths of which are singletons. Sequencing used peripheral blood, obtained after pregnancy. These receptors were obtained from a female donor with multiple sclerosis, enrolled in a pregnancy study.

The rearrangement joins TRBV18 to TRBJ1-2, with D possibly matching TRBD1 (6 bases). Germline V gives CDR1 KGHSH, CDR2 LQKENI. The CDR3 sequence is 17 residues long. Trimming removed 6 bases from V and 4 bases from J, with 24 bases in between. The CDR3, as DNA: TGTGCCAGCTCTCCCTCTCCCACAGGGCTTGAGAGCTATGGCTACACCTTC. It encodes CASSPSPTGLESYGYTF.

The J gene is TRBJ2-1, the V gene TRBV4-1, with 7 bases matching TRBD1. The junction had 12 bases not matched to a gene; V was cut back by 3 bases and J by 1 base. There are 18 residues in the CDR3. Per the germline V gene, CDR1 is MGHRA and CDR2 is YSYEKL. CDR3 amino acids: CASSHDGDRVASYNEQFF. DNA of the CDR3: TGCGCCAGCAGCCATGATGGGGACAGAGTCGCTTCCTACAATGAGCAGTTCTTC.

The CDR3 protein is CASSESKGRILGGVDEKLFF. As DNA, the CDR3 is TGTGCCAGCAGTGAAAGCAAAGGGCGCATCTTGGGGGGGGTCGATGAAAAACTGTTTTTT. The chain couples TRBV2 to TRBJ1-4, with D perhaps matching TRBD1 (5 bases). Germline V gene sequence: CDR1 SNHLY, CDR2 FYNNEI. This CDR3 is built from 20 residues. With 2 bases removed from V and 6 bases from J, the gap between germline ends came to 28 bases.

This clone was picked up one time. The chain employs TRBV18 and TRBJ1-3; D is uncertain. CDR3 length equals 16 residues. The germline gives CDR1 KGHSH, CDR2 LQKENI. Trimming took 6 bases from V and 0 from J, leaving 15 bases between them. Written as DNA, the CDR3 is TGTGCCAGCTCCCTCATCGCGGGCAACTCTGGAAACACCATATATTTT. Translating gives CASSLIAGNSGNTIYF.

This sequence joins TRBV7-9 and TRBJ2-3; 9 nucleotides agree with TRBD2. Trimming took 3 bases from V and 2 from J; bases not matched to a gene: 6. Looked up from germline, CDR1 is SEHNR and CDR2 is FQNEAQ (reference sequence). The CDR3 has 16 amino acids. The CDR3 here is CASSFGLAGNTDTQYF. CDR3 DNA sequence: TGTGCCAGCAGCTTTGGGCTAGCGGGGAACACAGATACGCAGTATTTT.

CDR3 nucleotide sequence: TGTGCCAGCAGCTCCTGGACAGGGTTGAATGAGCAGTTCTTC. Encoded protein: CASSSWTGLNEQFF. The chain combines TRBV7-2 with TRBJ2-1; TRBD1 matches 8 bases. Losses at the gene ends were 4 bases for V and 7 bases for J; bases not matched to a gene: 6. Per germline, CDR1 SGHTA and CDR2 FQGNSA. CDR3 size: 14 residues. Drawing the rest from reference TRBV7-2 and TRBJ2-1, the complete variable domain is GAGVSQSPSNKVTEKGKDVELRCDPISGHTALYWYRQSLGQGLEFLIYFQGNSAPDKSGLPSDRFSAERTGGSVSTLTIQRTQQEDSAVYLCASSSWTGLNEQFFGPGTRLTVL.

The gene calls are TRBV6-1 and TRBJ2-7; D gene uncertain. The V end lost 0 bases, the J end lost 2 bases, and 8 bases lay between the germline ends. Germline lookup yields CDR1 MNHNS and CDR2 SASEGT. The CDR3 covers 14 residues. CDR3 nucleotide sequence: TGTGCCAGCAGTGAAGCGCCCGCTACCTACGAGCAGTACTTC. It codes for CASSEAPATYEQYF.

The CDR3 sequence: CASSESGANTEAFF. CDR3 DNA: TGCGCCAGCAGTGAGTCGGGGGCGAACACTGAAGCTTTCTTT. This chain uses TRBV10-1 with TRBJ1-1; D is possibly TRBD1 (6 bases). Trimming left V 0 bases short and J 1 base short, with 6 bases between. Germline V CDR1 and CDR2: WNHNN, SYGVQD (reference sequence). The CDR3 is 14 residues long.

CDR3 residues: CASSLDRGLDQPQHF. DNA of the CDR3: TGCGCCAGCAGCTTGGACAGGGGACTCGATCAGCCCCAGCATTTT. The chain links TRBV5-1 to TRBJ1-5; 7 bases line up with TRBD1. This CDR3 is built from 15 residues. Germline values: CDR1 SGHRS, CDR2 YFSETQ. The V segment lost 0 bases and the J segment 5 bases; nucleotides outside the gene matches: 5. The full variable domain, its missing parts supplied by reference TRBV5-1 and TRBJ1-5, is KAGVTQTPRYLIKTRGQQVTLSCSPISGHRSVSWYQQTPGQGLQFLFEYFSETQRNKGNFPGRFSGRQFSNSRSEMNVSTLELGDSALYLCASSLDRGLDQPQHFGDGTRLSIL.

The V and J genes are TRBV5-4 and TRBJ2-7; perhaps TRBD2 as D (6 bases). The V gene lost 0 bases and the J gene lost 0 bases, with 7 bases spanning the gap. The CDR3 runs 14 residues. Germline V gives CDR1 SGHNT, CDR2 YYREEE (reference sequence). Here the CDR3 reads CASSLVGSSYEQYF. The CDR3 DNA sequence: TGTGCCAGCAGCTTGGTCGGGAGCTCCTACGAGCAGTACTTC.

This clone was seen a single time. This chain joins TRBV4-1 and TRBJ1-5; unclear D gene. V was clipped by 3 bases and J by 4 bases, with 13 bases between them. CDR1 and CDR2 (germline): MGHRA, YSYEKL. The CDR3 is 15 amino acids. The CDR3 loop reads CASSQDYDANQPQHF. In DNA, the CDR3 is TGCGCCAGCAGCCAGGACTACGACGCAAATCAGCCCCAGCATTTT.

This sequence joins TRBV27 and TRBJ2-1; 12 positions agree with TRBD2. This CDR3 has 18 residues. Germline V gene data show CDR1 as MNHEY and CDR2 as SMNVEV (reference sequence). Trimming took 7 bases from V and 0 from J; bases not matched to a gene: 10. DNA for the CDR3: TGTGCCAGCACCCCTGGACTAGCGGGGAGTAGCTCCTACAATGAGCAGTTCTTC. Its protein is CASTPGLAGSSSYNEQFF.

This clone occurred once. V and J are TRBV5-1 and TRBJ1-1; D is perhaps TRBD1 (5 bases). V was shortened by 2 bases and J by 3 bases, with 8 bases between the two germline ends. Per germline, CDR1 SGHRS and CDR2 YFSETQ. The CDR3 length is 13 residues. CDR3 DNA: TGCGCCAGCAGCTTAGTGACAGACACTGAAGCTTTCTTT. Encoded protein: CASSLVTDTEAFF.

A remark on this clone: The junction departs from the called germline gene at one end, perhaps through a read error. The J gene is TRBJ2-2, the V gene TRBV7-7, with TRBD2 as a possible D gene (6 bases). Germline V gives CDR1 SSHAT, CDR2 FNYEAQ (reference sequence). This CDR3 contains 15 residues. The CDR3 sequence is CASRHAGPDAGELFF. The CDR3 DNA reads as TGTGCTAGCAGACACGCGGGGCCCGACGCCGGGGAGCTGTTTTTT.

The chain links TRBV7-9 to TRBJ1-6; the D gene is possibly TRBD1 (6 bases). This CDR3 spans 15 amino acids. V was cut by 5 bases and J by 8 bases, with 16 bases left in between. Germline V lookup: CDR1 SEHNR, CDR2 FQNEAQ (reference sequence). CDR3 region: CASSPRGTSDSPLHF. The CDR3 DNA reads TGTGCCAGCAGCCCAAGGGGGACATCTGATTCACCCCTCCACTTT.

V usage is TRBV5-8 and J usage is TRBJ2-1; D ambiguous. The V and J ends lost 2 bases and 0 bases respectively, with 6 bases between them. Looked up from germline, CDR1 is SGHTS and CDR2 is YDEGEE. The CDR3 is made up of 14 amino acids. For the CDR3, the DNA is TGTGCCAGCAGCTTACACAGCTCCTACAATGAGCAGTTCTTC. Translation gives CASSLHSSYNEQFF.

J is TRBJ2-7 and V is TRBV15; a weak D match, TRBD1 (6 bases). V gave up 3 bases and J gave up 3 bases, with 9 bases separating them. The CDR3 extends over 13 amino acids. CDR1 and CDR2 (germline): LNHNV, YYDKDF (reference sequence). The CDR3 bases are TGTGCCACCAGCAGCGCAGGGGTCTACGAGCAGTACTTC. This codes for CATSSAGVYEQYF. The complete variable domain, with remaining parts taken from reference TRBV15 and TRBJ2-7, reads DAMVIQNPRYQVTQFGKPVTLSCSQTLNHNVMYWYQQKSSQAPKLLFHYYDKDFNNEADTPDNFQSRRPNTSFCFLDIRSPGLGDTAMYLCATSSAGVYEQYFGPGTRLTVT.

This clone was recorded once. This rearrangement joins TRBV7-8 to TRBJ2-7; 8 nucleotides line up with TRBD1. The CDR3 has 19 residues. Germline V gene data show CDR1 as SGHVS and CDR2 as FQNEAQ. Germline trimming cut 2 bases from V and 3 bases from J; bases unmatched to any gene: 18. The CDR3 is CASSLRDSLDRVDNYEQYF. Here the CDR3 DNA reads TGTGCCAGCAGCTTAAGGGATAGCCTGGACAGGGTGGATAACTACGAGCAGTACTTC.

This clone was counted a single time. J is TRBJ1-1 and V is TRBV18, with 8 bases fitting TRBD1. V trimming: 4 bases; J trimming: 3 bases; junction bases outside the gene matches: 4. The CDR3 contains 14 residues. Germline V gene lookup returns CDR1 KGHSH and CDR2 LQKENI. DNA of the CDR3: TGTGCCAGCTCACAGATGACAGGGGACACTGAAGCTTTCTTT. The encoded protein is CASSQMTGDTEAFF.

The gene calls are TRBV19 and TRBJ2-7; TRBD1 matches at 8 bases. The J segment lost 5 bases and the V segment lost 7 bases, leaving 7 bases of the junction unmatched. The CDR3 extends over 13 amino acids. Germline values: CDR1 LNHDA, CDR2 SQIVND (reference sequence). The CDR3 here is CASTGTGPDEQYF. The CDR3 region has the DNA TGTGCCAGTACCGGGACAGGACCCGACGAGCAGTACTTC.